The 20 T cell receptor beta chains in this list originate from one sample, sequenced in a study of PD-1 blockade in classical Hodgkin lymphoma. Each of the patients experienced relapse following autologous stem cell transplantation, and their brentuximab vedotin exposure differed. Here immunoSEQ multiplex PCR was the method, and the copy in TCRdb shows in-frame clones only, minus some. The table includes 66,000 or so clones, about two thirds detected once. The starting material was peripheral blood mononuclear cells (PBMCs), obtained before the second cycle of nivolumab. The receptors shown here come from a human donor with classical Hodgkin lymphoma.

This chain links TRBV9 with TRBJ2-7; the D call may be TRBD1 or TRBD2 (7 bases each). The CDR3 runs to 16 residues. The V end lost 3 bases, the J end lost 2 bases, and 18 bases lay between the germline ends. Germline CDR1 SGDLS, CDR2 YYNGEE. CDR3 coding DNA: TGTGCCAGCAGCGGAGGGGGGGGGCAGGGGGCCTACGAGCAGTACTTC. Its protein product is CASSGGGGQGAYEQYF.

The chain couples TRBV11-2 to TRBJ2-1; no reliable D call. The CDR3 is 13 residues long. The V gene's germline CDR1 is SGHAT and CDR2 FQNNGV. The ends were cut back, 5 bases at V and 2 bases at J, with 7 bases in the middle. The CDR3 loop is CASSPSAYNEQFF. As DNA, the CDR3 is TGTGCCAGCAGCCCCTCAGCCTACAATGAGCAGTTCTTC.

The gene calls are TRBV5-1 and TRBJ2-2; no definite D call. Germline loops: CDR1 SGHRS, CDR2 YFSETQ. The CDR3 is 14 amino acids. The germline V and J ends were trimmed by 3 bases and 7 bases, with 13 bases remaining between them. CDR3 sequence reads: CASSYPTDNGELFF. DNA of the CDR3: TGCGCCAGCAGCTACCCTACCGACAACGGGGAGCTGTTTTTT.

This chain's CDR3 is CASSFNSGAGGLTDTQYF. Here the CDR3 DNA reads TGTGCCAGCAGCTTCAATAGTGGGGCAGGGGGTTTGACAGATACGCAGTATTTT. The V call is TRBV11-3, the J call TRBJ2-3; 7 bases are a match to TRBD1. This CDR3 has 18 amino acids. The V and J ends lost 3 bases and 3 bases, in that order; junction bases with no gene match: 15. Germline values: CDR1 SGHNT, CDR2 YENEEA.

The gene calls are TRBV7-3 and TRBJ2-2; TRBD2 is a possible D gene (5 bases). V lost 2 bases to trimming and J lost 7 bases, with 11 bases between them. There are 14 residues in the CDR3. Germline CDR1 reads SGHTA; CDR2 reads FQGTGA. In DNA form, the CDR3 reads TGTGCCAGCAGCTTAGGGAGAAGCGACGGGGAGCTGTTTTTT. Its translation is CASSLGRSDGELFF.

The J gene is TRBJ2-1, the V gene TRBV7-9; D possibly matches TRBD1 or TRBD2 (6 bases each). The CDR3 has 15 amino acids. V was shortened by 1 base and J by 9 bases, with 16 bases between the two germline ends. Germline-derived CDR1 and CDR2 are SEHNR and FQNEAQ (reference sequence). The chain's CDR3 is CASSLGEAGGSEQFF. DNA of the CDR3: TGTGCCAGCAGCTTAGGAGAGGCCGGGGGCAGTGAGCAGTTCTTC.

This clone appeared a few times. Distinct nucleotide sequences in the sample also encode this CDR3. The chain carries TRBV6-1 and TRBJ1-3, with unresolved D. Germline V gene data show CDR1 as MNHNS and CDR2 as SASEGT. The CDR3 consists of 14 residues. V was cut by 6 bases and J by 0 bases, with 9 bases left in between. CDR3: CASRAPSSGNTIYF. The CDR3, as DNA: TGTGCCAGCAGGGCGCCAAGCTCTGGAAACACCATATATTTT.

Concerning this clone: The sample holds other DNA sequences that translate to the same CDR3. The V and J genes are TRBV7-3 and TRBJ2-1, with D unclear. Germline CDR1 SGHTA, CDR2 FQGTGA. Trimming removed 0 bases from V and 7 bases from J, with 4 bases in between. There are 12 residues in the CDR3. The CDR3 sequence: CASSLTGNEQFF. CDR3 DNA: TGTGCCAGCAGCTTAACAGGGAATGAGCAGTTCTTC.

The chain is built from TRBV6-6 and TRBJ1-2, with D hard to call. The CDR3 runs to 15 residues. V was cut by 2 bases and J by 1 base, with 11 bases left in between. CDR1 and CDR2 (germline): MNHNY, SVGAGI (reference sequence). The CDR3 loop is CASSYPGAGNYGYTF. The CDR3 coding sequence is TGTGCCAGCAGTTACCCCGGAGCTGGTAACTATGGCTACACCTTC.

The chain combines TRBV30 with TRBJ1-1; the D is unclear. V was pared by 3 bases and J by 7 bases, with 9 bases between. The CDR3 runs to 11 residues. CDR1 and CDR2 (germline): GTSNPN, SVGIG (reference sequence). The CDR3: CAWSALGEAFF. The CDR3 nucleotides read TGTGCCTGGAGCGCCCTGGGTGAAGCTTTCTTT. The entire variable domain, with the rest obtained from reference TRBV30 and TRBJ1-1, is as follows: SQTIHQWPATLVQPVGSPLSLECTVEGTSNPNLYWYRQAAGRGLQLLFYSVGIGQISSEVPQNLSASRPQDRQFILSSKKLLLSDSGFYLCAWSALGEAFFGQGTRLTVV.

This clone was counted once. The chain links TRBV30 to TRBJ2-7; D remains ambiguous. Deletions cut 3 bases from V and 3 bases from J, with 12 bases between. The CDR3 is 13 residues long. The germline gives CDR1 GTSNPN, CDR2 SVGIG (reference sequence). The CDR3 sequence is CAWSLGSGYEQYF. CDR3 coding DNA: TGTGCCTGGAGCCTGGGATCAGGCTACGAGCAGTACTTC.

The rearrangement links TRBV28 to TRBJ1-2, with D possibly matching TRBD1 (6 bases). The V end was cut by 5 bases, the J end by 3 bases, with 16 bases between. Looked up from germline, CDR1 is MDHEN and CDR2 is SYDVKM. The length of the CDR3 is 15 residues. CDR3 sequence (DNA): TGTGCCAGCAGTCCTACAGGGTCGGGCGACTATGGCTACACCTTC. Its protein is CASSPTGSGDYGYTF.

CDR3 sequence (DNA): TGTGCCAGTAGTATGAGCAGGGGGGACTACGAGCAGTACTTC. Residues: CASSMSRGDYEQYF. The V call is TRBV19, the J call TRBJ2-5; TRBD1 is a possible D gene (7 bases). With the DNA end fitting TRBJ2-7 better, the J assignment may be wrong. Looked up from germline, CDR1 is LNHDA and CDR2 is SQIVND (reference sequence). CDR3 length: 14 amino acids.

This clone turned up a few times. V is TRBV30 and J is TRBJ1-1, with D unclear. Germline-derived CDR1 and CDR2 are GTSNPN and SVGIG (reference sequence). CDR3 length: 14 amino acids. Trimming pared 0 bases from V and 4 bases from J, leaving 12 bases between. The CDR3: CAWSVSLTGTEAFF. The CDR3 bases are TGTGCCTGGAGTGTATCTCTTACGGGCACTGAAGCTTTCTTT.

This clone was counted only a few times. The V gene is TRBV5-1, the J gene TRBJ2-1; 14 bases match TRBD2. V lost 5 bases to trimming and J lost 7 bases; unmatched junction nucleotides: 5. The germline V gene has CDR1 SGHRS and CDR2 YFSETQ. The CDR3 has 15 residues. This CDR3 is CASRSGLAGENEQFF. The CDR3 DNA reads TGCGCCAGCAGATCGGGACTAGCGGGAGAAAATGAGCAGTTCTTC.

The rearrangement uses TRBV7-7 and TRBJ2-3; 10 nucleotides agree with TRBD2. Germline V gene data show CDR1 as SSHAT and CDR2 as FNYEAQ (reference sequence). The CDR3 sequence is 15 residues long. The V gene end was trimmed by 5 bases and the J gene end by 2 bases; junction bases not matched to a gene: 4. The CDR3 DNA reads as TGTGCCAGCAGCCCTAGCGGGGGTAACACAGATACGCAGTATTTT. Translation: CASSPSGGNTDTQYF.

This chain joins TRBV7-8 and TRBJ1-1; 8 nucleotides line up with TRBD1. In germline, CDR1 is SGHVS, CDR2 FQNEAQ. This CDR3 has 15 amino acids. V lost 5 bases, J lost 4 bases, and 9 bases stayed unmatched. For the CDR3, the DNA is TGTGCCAGCAGCAGAACGGACAGGGCGAGCACTGAAGCTTTCTTT. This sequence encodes CASSRTDRASTEAFF.

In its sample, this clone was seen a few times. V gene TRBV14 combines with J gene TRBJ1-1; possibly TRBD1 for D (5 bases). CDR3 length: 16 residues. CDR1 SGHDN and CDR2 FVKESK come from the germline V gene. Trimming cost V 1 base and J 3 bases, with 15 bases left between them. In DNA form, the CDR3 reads TGTGCCAGCAGCCAAGGCGGGGGTAGAATCTACACTGAAGCTTTCTTT. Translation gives CASSQGGGRIYTEAFF.

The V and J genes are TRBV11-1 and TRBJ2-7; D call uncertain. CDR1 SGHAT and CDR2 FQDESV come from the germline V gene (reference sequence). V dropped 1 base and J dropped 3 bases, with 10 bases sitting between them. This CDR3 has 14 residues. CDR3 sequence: CASSLDFGSYEQYF. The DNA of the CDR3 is TGTGCCAGCAGCTTAGATTTTGGTAGCTACGAGCAGTACTTC.

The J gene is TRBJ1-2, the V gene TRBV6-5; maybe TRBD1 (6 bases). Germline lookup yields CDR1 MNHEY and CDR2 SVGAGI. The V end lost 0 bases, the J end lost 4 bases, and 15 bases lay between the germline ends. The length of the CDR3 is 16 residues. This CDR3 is CASSYSEEQGGYGYTF. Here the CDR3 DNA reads TGTGCCAGCAGTTACTCTGAAGAACAGGGTGGCTATGGCTACACCTTC.